This T cell receptor beta chain emerged from a study of T cells after yellow fever vaccination. This clonotype was counted between two and nine times. Trimming took off 0 bases at V and 12 bases at J, with 18 bases between the two ends. Germline loops: CDR1 LGHNA, CDR2 YSLEER. There are 15 residues in the CDR3. Via MiXCR, TCRdb re-called the 5' RACE reads, giving one row per CDR3 protein. This table has some 600,000 distinct CDR3 sequences, 12% appearing once. The sequenced sample was PBMCs, obtained on the day of the yellow fever booster vaccination. This chain joins TRBV4-3 and TRBJ2-1; TRBD2 is a possible D gene (6 bases). The sequence derives from a man aged 25-40 years who received the YFV17D yellow fever vaccine. The CDR3 nucleotides read TGCGCCAGCAGCCAAGAGCTAGCGCCAGAGGTATGGCAGTTCTTC. Its protein is CASSQELAPEVWQFF.